This is a list of T cell receptor beta chains from one sample in a study of blood T cell repertoires in COVID-19. Sequencing was performed with immunoSEQ multiplex PCR; in TCRdb, only in-frame clones are kept and a portion is missing. The sample includes 150,000 or so clones, 79% of them seen just once. Sequences were obtained from peripheral blood. Receptors originate from a woman aged 55-70 years with COVID-19, enrolled during active disease. CDR3s include the opening cysteine and the closing phenylalanine or tryptophan. Fields, in order: clone size, J gene, V gene, D gene, CDR3 DNA, CDR3 protein. D genes are given only for firm matches. Not all rows give a size; the values are once, few, many and, for expanded clones, a class.

clone size: .; J gene: TRBJ2-3; V gene: TRBV28; D gene: .; CDR3 DNA: TGTGCCAGCAGGGCGGGTCTAAGCACAGATACGCAGTATTTT; CDR3 protein: CASRAGLSTDTQYF
clone size: .; J gene: TRBJ1-6; V gene: TRBV5-1; D gene: .; CDR3 DNA: TGCGCCAGCGCCTCAGGAGGCAGCATGGCGTCACCCCTCCACTTT; CDR3 protein: CASASGGSMASPLHF
clone size: .; J gene: TRBJ1-2; V gene: TRBV9; D gene: TRBD1; CDR3 DNA: TGTGCCAGCAGCACGACAGGGGATGGCTACACCTTC; CDR3 protein: CASSTTGDGYTF
clone size: .; J gene: TRBJ1-5; V gene: TRBV18; D gene: .; CDR3 DNA: TGTGCCAGCCGGGGAAGGGGGGGGAATCAGCCCCAGCATTTT; CDR3 protein: CASRGRGGNQPQHF
clone size: few; J gene: TRBJ1-4; V gene: TRBV5-1; D gene: TRBD1; CDR3 DNA: TGCGCCAGCAGCTTGTCCGGGACAGGTGGTGAAAAACTGTTTTTT; CDR3 protein: CASSLSGTGGEKLFF
clone size: .; J gene: TRBJ2-1; V gene: TRBV4-3; D gene: TRBD2; CDR3 DNA: TGCGCCAGCAGCCCGGGACTAGCGGTATACAATGAGCAGTTCTTC; CDR3 protein: CASSPGLAVYNEQFF
clone size: .; J gene: TRBJ2-6; V gene: TRBV11-2; D gene: .; CDR3 DNA: TGTGCCAGCAGCCGGACAGTTGGGGCCAACGTCCTGACTTTC; CDR3 protein: CASSRTVGANVLTF
clone size: .; J gene: TRBJ1-5; V gene: TRBV27; D gene: .; CDR3 DNA: TGTGCCAGCAGTCGGGGAACCGGCAATCAGCCCCAGCATTTT; CDR3 protein: CASSRGTGNQPQHF
clone size: .; J gene: TRBJ2-6; V gene: TRBV7-8; D gene: .; CDR3 DNA: TGTGCCAGCAGCTCCGGAGTGGCGGGTCACTTCTCTGGGGCCAACGTCCTGACTTTC; CDR3 protein: CASSSGVAGHFSGANVLTF
clone size: .; J gene: TRBJ1-5; V gene: TRBV6-1; D gene: .; CDR3 DNA: TGTGCCAGCAGTGCATCAACAGGCCTGAGCAATCAGCCCCAGCATTTT; CDR3 protein: CASSASTGLSNQPQHF
clone size: .; J gene: TRBJ1-1; V gene: TRBV19; D gene: TRBD1; CDR3 DNA: TGTGCCAGTAGTCCTCGGACAGGGGGCCCCTCTGAAGCTTTCTTT; CDR3 protein: CASSPRTGGPSEAFF
clone size: .; J gene: TRBJ2-2; V gene: TRBV11-2; D gene: .; CDR3 DNA: TGTGCCAGCAGCTTAGGGGGCAGACTTGACTCCGGGGAGCTGTTTTTT; CDR3 protein: CASSLGGRLDSGELFF
clone size: once; J gene: TRBJ1-2; V gene: TRBV4-1; D gene: TRBD1; CDR3 DNA: TGCGCCAGCAGCCAGACGGGGACAGGGGAGAGCTATGGCTACACCTTC; CDR3 protein: CASSQTGTGESYGYTF
clone size: .; J gene: TRBJ2-7; V gene: TRBV6-5; D gene: TRBD2; CDR3 DNA: TGTGCCAGCAGTTACTCTGCCAGCGGGAGGGCCCACGAGCAGTACTTC; CDR3 protein: CASSYSASGRAHEQYF
clone size: many; J gene: TRBJ2-1; V gene: TRBV5-8; D gene: .; CDR3 DNA: TGTGCCAGCAGCTCACTGGGCGGGATCCCCACCAATGAGCAGTTCTTC; CDR3 protein: CASSSLGGIPTNEQFF
clone size: .; J gene: TRBJ2-5; V gene: TRBV7-6; D gene: TRBD2; CDR3 DNA: TGTGCCAGCAGCTCCCCGGGGGGGGCAAAAGAGACCCAGTACTTC; CDR3 protein: CASSSPGGAKETQYF
clone size: .; J gene: TRBJ2-5; V gene: TRBV7-7; D gene: .; CDR3 DNA: TGTGCTAGCAGTCTAGACCTGGCGGGAGAGACCCAGTACTTC; CDR3 protein: CASSLDLAGETQYF
clone size: .; J gene: TRBJ1-6; V gene: TRBV15; D gene: .; CDR3 DNA: TGTGCCACCAGCGTTTTGTTGGGCAGTAATTCACCCCTCCACTTT; CDR3 protein: CATSVLLGSNSPLHF
clone size: .; J gene: TRBJ1-5; V gene: TRBV5-4; D gene: .; CDR3 DNA: TGTGCCAGCAGCTTGGCGGGGGGAAGTCAGCCCCAGCATTTT; CDR3 protein: CASSLAGGSQPQHF
clone size: .; J gene: TRBJ1-1; V gene: TRBV9; D gene: .; CDR3 DNA: TGTGCCAGCAGCGTACAGGTGAACACTGAAGCTTTCTTT; CDR3 protein: CASSVQVNTEAFF
clone size: .; J gene: TRBJ2-2; V gene: TRBV5-5; D gene: TRBD2; CDR3 DNA: TGTGCCAGCAGCTTGGGCGGGGGGCCTACCGGGGAGCTGTTTTTT; CDR3 protein: CASSLGGGPTGELFF
clone size: many; J gene: TRBJ2-3; V gene: TRBV25-1; D gene: TRBD2; CDR3 DNA: TGTGCCAGCAGTGACGGAACTAGCGGAGCCTTAGATACGCAGTATTTT; CDR3 protein: CASSDGTSGALDTQYF
clone size: .; J gene: TRBJ2-6; V gene: TRBV5-1; D gene: .; CDR3 DNA: TGCGCCAGCAGCTTGGGGAGGGGGCTTGCTGGGGCCAACGTCCTGACTTTC; CDR3 protein: CASSLGRGLAGANVLTF
clone size: .; J gene: TRBJ2-1; V gene: TRBV5-5; D gene: TRBD1; CDR3 DNA: TGTGCCAGCAGCTGGGGGCAGGGGGCCAATGAGCAGTTCTTC; CDR3 protein: CASSWGQGANEQFF
clone size: .; J gene: TRBJ2-5; V gene: TRBV7-8; D gene: TRBD2; CDR3 DNA: TGTGCCAGCAGGAGGTCTAGCGGGAGCGGGGCGGAGACCCAGTACTTC; CDR3 protein: CASRRSSGSGAETQYF
clone size: .; J gene: TRBJ2-6; V gene: TRBV27; D gene: .; CDR3 DNA: TGTGCAACAGGGAGCTCTGGGGCCAACGTCCTGACTTTC; CDR3 protein: CATGSSGANVLTF
clone size: .; J gene: TRBJ2-7; V gene: TRBV28; D gene: .; CDR3 DNA: TGTGCCAGCGGGGGGGGGCCCTACGAGCAGTACTTC; CDR3 protein: CASGGGPYEQYF
clone size: .; J gene: TRBJ1-6; V gene: TRBV11-2; D gene: .; CDR3 DNA: TGTGCCAGCAGCCCGTCGAATTCACCCCTCCACTTT; CDR3 protein: CASSPSNSPLHF
clone size: .; J gene: TRBJ2-2; V gene: TRBV9; D gene: TRBD1; CDR3 DNA: TGTGCCAGCAGCTCAGGGGGCGGTTTGAACACCGGGGAGCTGTTTTTT; CDR3 protein: CASSSGGGLNTGELFF
clone size: .; J gene: TRBJ1-2; V gene: TRBV6-5; D gene: .; CDR3 DNA: TGTGCCAGCAGTCACCACACAGGGAGCTATGGCTACACCTTC; CDR3 protein: CASSHHTGSYGYTF
clone size: once; J gene: TRBJ2-1; V gene: TRBV24-1; D gene: TRBD1; CDR3 DNA: TGTGCCACCAGTGATTGGACAGGGCGAGGTGACAATGAGCAGTTCTTC; CDR3 protein: CATSDWTGRGDNEQFF
clone size: few; J gene: TRBJ2-6; V gene: TRBV2; D gene: .; CDR3 DNA: TGTGCCAGCAGGGAGACAAAGGGGCTCTCTGGGGCCAACGTCCTGACTTTC; CDR3 protein: CASRETKGLSGANVLTF
clone size: .; J gene: TRBJ2-1; V gene: TRBV19; D gene: .; CDR3 DNA: TGTGCCAGTAGTATAGTCCGGATCGGGGATGAGCAGTTCTTC; CDR3 protein: CASSIVRIGDEQFF
clone size: .; J gene: TRBJ2-7; V gene: TRBV2; D gene: TRBD2; CDR3 DNA: TGTGCCAGCAGTGAAAGACTAGCGGAGACCTACGAGCAGTACTTC; CDR3 protein: CASSERLAETYEQYF
clone size: .; J gene: TRBJ2-3; V gene: TRBV7-3; D gene: .; CDR3 DNA: TGTGCCAGCAGTTACGGAGTCGGAGATACGCAGTATTTT; CDR3 protein: CASSYGVGDTQYF
clone size: once; J gene: TRBJ2-2; V gene: TRBV7-3; D gene: TRBD1; CDR3 DNA: TGTGCCAGCAGCTTATCGGACAGGGGCGGGGAGCTGTTTTTT; CDR3 protein: CASSLSDRGGELFF
clone size: .; J gene: TRBJ2-2; V gene: TRBV10-3; D gene: TRBD2; CDR3 DNA: TGTGCCATCACGGGGGGATCACCGGGCACCGGGGAGCTGTTTTTT; CDR3 protein: CAITGGSPGTGELFF
clone size: .; J gene: TRBJ2-1; V gene: TRBV7-9; D gene: TRBD2; CDR3 DNA: TGTGCCAGCAGCCCGACTAGCGGGGGGGCCCTCAATGAGCAGTTCTTC; CDR3 protein: CASSPTSGGALNEQFF
clone size: .; J gene: TRBJ2-1; V gene: TRBV27; D gene: TRBD2; CDR3 DNA: TGTGCCAGCAGTTTAGTGCGGGGGTACAATGAGCAGTTCTTC; CDR3 protein: CASSLVRGYNEQFF
clone size: .; J gene: TRBJ2-3; V gene: TRBV3-1/TRBV3-2; D gene: .; CDR3 DNA: TGTGCCAGCAGCCAAGTTGGTGCGTCAAGCACAGATACGCAGTATTTT; CDR3 protein: CASSQVGASSTDTQYF
clone size: few; J gene: TRBJ2-3; V gene: TRBV7-2; D gene: TRBD1; CDR3 DNA: TGTGCCAGCAGCTTACCAATGGGACAGTCTAGCACAGATACGCAGTATTTT; CDR3 protein: CASSLPMGQSSTDTQYF
clone size: .; J gene: TRBJ2-5; V gene: TRBV2; D gene: TRBD2; CDR3 DNA: TGTGCCAGCAGTGAAGGGCGGGGGACGGGGGAGACCCAGTACTTC; CDR3 protein: CASSEGRGTGETQYF